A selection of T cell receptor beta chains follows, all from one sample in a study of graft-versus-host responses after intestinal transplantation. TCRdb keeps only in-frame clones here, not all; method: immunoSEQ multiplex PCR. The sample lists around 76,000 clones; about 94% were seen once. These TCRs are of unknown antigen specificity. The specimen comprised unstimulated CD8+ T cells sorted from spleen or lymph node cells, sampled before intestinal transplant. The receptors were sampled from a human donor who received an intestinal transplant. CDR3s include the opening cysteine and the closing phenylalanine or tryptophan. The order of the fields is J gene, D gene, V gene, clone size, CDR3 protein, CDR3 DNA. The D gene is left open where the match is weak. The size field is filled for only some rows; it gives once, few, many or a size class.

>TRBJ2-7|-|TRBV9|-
CASSVEPGFDEQYF
TGTGCCAGCAGCGTAGAGCCAGGGTTCGACGAGCAGTACTTC
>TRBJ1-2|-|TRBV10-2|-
CASSEEGWYGYTF
TGCGCCAGCAGTGAGGAGGGTTGGTATGGCTACACCTTC
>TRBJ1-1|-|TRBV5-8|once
CASRSLGVLTDTEAFF
TGTGCCAGCAGATCCCTGGGGGTACTTACCGACACTGAAGCTTTCTTT
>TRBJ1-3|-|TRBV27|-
CASSLAPGNTIYF
TGTGCCAGCAGTTTGGCACCTGGAAACACCATATATTTT
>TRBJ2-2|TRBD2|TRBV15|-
CATSRDRLAANTGELFF
TGTGCCACCAGCAGAGATCGGCTAGCGGCGAACACCGGGGAGCTGTTTTTT
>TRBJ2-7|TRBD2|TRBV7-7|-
CASSPHLAGVNEQYF
TGTGCCAGCAGCCCCCACTTGGCGGGAGTCAACGAGCAGTACTTC
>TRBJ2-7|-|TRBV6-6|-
CASSPQGRTDEQYF
TGTGCCAGCAGCCCACAGGGAAGGACGGACGAGCAGTACTTC
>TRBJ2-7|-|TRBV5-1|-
CASSFGQSASYEQYF
TGCGCCAGCAGCTTTGGTCAGTCGGCCTCCTACGAGCAGTACTTC
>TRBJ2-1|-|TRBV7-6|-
CASSFPGLGAYEQFF
TGTGCCAGCAGCTTCCCCGGACTGGGTGCATATGAGCAGTTCTTC
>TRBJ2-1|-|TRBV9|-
CASSGTGLENEQFF
TGTGCCAGCAGCGGTACAGGGTTGGAGAATGAGCAGTTCTTC
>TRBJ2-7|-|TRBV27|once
CASSLQGDEQYF
TGTGCCAGCAGTTTACAGGGAGACGAGCAGTACTTC
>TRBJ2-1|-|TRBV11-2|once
CASSQVVGFYNEQFF
TGTGCCAGCAGCCAGGTAGTGGGGTTCTACAATGAGCAGTTCTTC
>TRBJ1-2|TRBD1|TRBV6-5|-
CASSFTGEGYTF
TGTGCCAGCAGCTTTACAGGGGAAGGCTACACCTTC
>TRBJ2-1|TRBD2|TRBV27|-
CASSLSSGRRYNEQFF
TGTGCCAGCAGTTTATCTAGCGGGAGGCGTTACAATGAGCAGTTCTTC
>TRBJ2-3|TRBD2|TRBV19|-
CASSPLAALTDTQYF
TGTGCCAGTAGTCCTCTAGCGGCCCTCACAGATACGCAGTATTTT
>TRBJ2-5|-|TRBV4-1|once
CASSLTSGSQETQYF
TGCGCCAGCAGCCTCACTAGTGGCTCCCAAGAGACCCAGTACTTC
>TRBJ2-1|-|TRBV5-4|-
CASSLAPGLRKPRGYNEQFF
TGTGCCAGCAGCTTAGCCCCGGGACTGCGAAAGCCCAGGGGTTACAATGAGCAGTTCTTC
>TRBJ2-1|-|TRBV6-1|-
CASSVSTTGNEQFF
TGTGCCAGCAGTGTCAGTACTACAGGGAATGAGCAGTTCTTC
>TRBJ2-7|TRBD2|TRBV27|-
CASSPPTSGAYEQYF
TGTGCCAGCAGTCCCCCGACTAGCGGGGCCTACGAGCAGTACTTC
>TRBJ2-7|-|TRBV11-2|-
CASTSWGTYEQYF
TGTGCCAGCACCTCTTGGGGGACCTACGAGCAGTACTTC
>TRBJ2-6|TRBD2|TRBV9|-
CASSPGLDAVSGANVLTF
TGTGCCAGCAGCCCGGGACTAGACGCCGTCTCTGGGGCCAACGTCCTGACTTTC
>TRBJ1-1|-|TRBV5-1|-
CASSPLINTEAFF
TGCGCCAGCAGCCCGTTAATAAACACTGAAGCTTTCTTT
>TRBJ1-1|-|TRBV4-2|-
CASSQVESTEAFF
TGTGCCAGCAGCCAAGTTGAGAGCACTGAAGCTTTCTTT
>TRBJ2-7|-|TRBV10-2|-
CASSLLDRSEQYF
TGCGCCAGCAGTTTACTAGATCGATCCGAGCAGTACTTC